This entry is about one T cell receptor delta chain. No antigen is known for it. These data belong to a study of delta chains in infants with herpesvirus infections. Whole-study findings and limits: No race- or environment-matched controls existed, and samples were few. Later infection age appeared linked to lower public-clonotype frequency among Vdelta1 cells. The public clonotype might exist undetected in CMV-uninfected infants. A few infants infected before 120 days plus one congenital case had the public Vdelta1 clonotype.

Gamma-chain- and delta-chain-specific primers converted PBMC RNA into TCR cDNA. TCRdb re-called the RT-PCR reads via CATT. The sample lists roughly 1,700 delta-chain clones, about 30% occurring once. V lost 2 bases and J 0 bases, leaving 7 bases between the germline ends. The CDR3 contains 14 residues. Germline CDR1 and CDR2: TSWWSYY and QGS. The receptor was isolated from a human donor who was a Ugandan infant, either HIV-exposed or HIV-unexposed (not recorded which). The source material was peripheral blood, sampled at time point 3 of longitudinal follow-up. This chain joins TRDV1 and TRDJ1; D is unclear. The CDR3 is CALGETRDTDKLIF. CDR3 nucleotide sequence: TGTGCTCTTGGGGAAACCCGCGACACCGATAAACTCATCTTT.